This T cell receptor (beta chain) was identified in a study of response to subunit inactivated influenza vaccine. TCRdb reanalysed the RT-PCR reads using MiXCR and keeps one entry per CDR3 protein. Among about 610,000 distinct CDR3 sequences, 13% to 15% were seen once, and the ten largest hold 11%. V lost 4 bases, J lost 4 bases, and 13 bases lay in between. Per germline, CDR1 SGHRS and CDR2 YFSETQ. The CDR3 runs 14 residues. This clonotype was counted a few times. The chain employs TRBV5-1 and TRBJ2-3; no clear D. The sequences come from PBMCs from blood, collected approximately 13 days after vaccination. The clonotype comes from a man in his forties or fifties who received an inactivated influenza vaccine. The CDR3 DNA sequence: TGCGCCAGCAGCGTCCTGGGTCCGTCAGATACGCAGTATTTT. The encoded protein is CASSVLGPSDTQYF.